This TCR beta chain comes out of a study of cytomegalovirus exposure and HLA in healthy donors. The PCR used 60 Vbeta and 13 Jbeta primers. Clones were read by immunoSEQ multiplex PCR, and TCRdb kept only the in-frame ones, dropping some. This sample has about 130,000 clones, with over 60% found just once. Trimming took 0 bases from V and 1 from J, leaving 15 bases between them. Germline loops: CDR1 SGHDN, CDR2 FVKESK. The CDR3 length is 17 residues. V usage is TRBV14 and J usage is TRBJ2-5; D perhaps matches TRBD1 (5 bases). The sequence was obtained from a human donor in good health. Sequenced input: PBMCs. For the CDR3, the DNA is TGTGCCAGCAGCCAAGATCTGGGCAGGGTGCGCCAAGAGACCCAGTACTTC. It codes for CASSQDLGRVRQETQYF.